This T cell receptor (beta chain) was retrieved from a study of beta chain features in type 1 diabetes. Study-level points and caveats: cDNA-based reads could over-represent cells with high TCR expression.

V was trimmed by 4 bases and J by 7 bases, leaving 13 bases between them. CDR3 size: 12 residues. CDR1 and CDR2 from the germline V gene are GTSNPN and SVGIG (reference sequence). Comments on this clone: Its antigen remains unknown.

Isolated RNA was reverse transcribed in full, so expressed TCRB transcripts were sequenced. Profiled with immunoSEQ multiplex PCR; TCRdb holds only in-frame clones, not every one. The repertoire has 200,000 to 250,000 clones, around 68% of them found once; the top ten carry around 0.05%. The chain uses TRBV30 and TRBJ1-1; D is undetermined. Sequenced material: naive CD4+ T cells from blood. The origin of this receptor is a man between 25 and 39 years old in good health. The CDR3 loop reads CAWIPGRGEAFF. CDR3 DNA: TGTGCCTGGATTCCGGGCCGGGGTGAAGCTTTCTTT.